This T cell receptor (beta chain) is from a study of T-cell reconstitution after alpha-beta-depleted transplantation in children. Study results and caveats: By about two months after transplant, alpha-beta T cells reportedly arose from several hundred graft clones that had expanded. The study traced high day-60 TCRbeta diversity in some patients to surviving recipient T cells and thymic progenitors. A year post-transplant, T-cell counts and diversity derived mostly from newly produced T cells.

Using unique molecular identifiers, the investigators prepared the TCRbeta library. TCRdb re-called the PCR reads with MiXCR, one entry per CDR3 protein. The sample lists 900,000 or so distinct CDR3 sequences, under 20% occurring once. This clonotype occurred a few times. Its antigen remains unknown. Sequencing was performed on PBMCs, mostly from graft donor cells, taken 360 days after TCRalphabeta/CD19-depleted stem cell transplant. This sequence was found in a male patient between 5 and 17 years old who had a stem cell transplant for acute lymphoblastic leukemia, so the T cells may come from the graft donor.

CDR3 DNA: TGTGCCAGCAGCTTGGAACTAGCGTGGTGGGGCATTCAGTACTTC. It yields the protein CASSLELAWWGIQYF. This chain connects TRBV5-6 to TRBJ2-4; 7 bases align to TRBD2. V trimming: 0 bases; J trimming: 9 bases; junction bases outside the gene matches: 9. The CDR3 is 15 residues long. CDR1 is SGHDT and CDR2 is YYEEEE in the germline V gene.